The source of this TCR beta chain is a study of response to subunit inactivated influenza vaccine. The CDR3 totals 13 residues. Germline V lookup: CDR1 SGHKS, CDR2 YYEKEE (reference sequence). Trimming shortened V by 1 base and J by 5 bases, and 10 bases separated the two germline ends. Study-level results: It was suggested by the authors that few new T cells are recruited by each seasonal influenza vaccination.

TCRdb independently ran MiXCR on the RT-PCR reads; one entry per CDR3 protein. The table includes 500,000 to 600,000 distinct CDR3 sequences, approximately 7.6% detected once. This clonotype appeared many times. The target antigen is unknown. The source is a man in his fifties or sixties who received an inactivated influenza vaccine. J is TRBJ2-7 and V is TRBV5-5; no definite D call. The sequenced sample was PBMCs from blood, obtained less than 30 months after vaccination. The CDR3 bases are TGTGCCAGCAGCTTGTTGGTTTACGACGAGCAGTACTTC. Translated, it gives CASSLLVYDEQYF.